This T cell receptor (beta chain) derives from a study of T cells in Graves' hyperthyroidism and ophthalmopathy. Regarding the study as a whole: In the blood, most expanded thyroid clonotypes above 0.001 appeared as well. Ophthalmopathy was model-predicted a median roughly 6.5 months pre-onset. Ophthalmopathy cases were set apart from stable hyperthyroidism by a 13 V-J model.

Clinical symptoms, serum thyroxine and TRAb, thyroid ultrasound and orbital computed tomography together formed the diagnostic basis. At least ten counts were recorded for this clonotype. What it binds is not known. The source material, RNA transcripts, was used to amplify TCR beta CDR3 regions. Researchers ran a first-round RT-PCR on the TCR CDR3 using the HTBI primer set. Via MiXCR, TCRdb re-called the multiplex PCR reads, giving one row per CDR3 protein. The sample yields approximately 510,000 distinct CDR3 sequences, 40% to 55% seen once. CDR1 and CDR2 from the germline V gene are LNHNV and YYDKDF (reference sequence). V shed 3 bases and J shed 1 base, with 10 bases lying between them. The CDR3 runs 15 residues.

The chain uses TRBV15 and TRBJ1-5, with D unresolved. Sequencing input: peripheral blood or thyroid tissue (not recorded which). This clonotype originated in an adult woman with Graves' disease, either hyperthyroidism or ophthalmopathy (not recorded which). DNA of the CDR3: TGTGCCACCAGCAGGGGCTCTACCAGCAATCAGCCCCAGCATTTT. It translates to CATSRGSTSNQPQHF.